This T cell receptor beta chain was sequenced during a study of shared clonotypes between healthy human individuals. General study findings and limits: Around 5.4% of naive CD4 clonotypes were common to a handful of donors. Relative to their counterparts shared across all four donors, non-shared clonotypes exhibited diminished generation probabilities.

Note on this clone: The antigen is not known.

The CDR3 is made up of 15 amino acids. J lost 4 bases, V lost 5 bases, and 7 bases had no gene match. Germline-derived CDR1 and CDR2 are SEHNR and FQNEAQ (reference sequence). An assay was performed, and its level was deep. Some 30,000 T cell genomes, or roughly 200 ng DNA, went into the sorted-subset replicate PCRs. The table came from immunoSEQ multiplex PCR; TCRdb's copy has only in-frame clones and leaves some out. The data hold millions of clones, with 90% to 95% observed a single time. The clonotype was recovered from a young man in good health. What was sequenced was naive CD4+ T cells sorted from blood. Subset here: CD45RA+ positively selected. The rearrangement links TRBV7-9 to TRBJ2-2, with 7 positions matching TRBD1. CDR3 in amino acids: CASSRQGVGTGELFF. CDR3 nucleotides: TGTGCCAGCAGCCGACAGGGCGTTGGCACCGGGGAGCTGTTTTTT.